This TCR beta chain was captured by sequencing in a study of shared clonotypes between healthy human individuals. Study information: Per donor, CD8 memory used one plate, CD8 naive used two, CD4 memory used three and CD4 naive used three. Study-wide findings and caveats: Blood alone was sampled, and tissue repertoires likely differ. Genetic and exposure-history diversity was limited by the few donors.

On this clone itself: Its antigen is undetermined.

Authors' processing steps: ImmunoSEQ sequences covered only the junction and lacked quality scores; filtering therefore differed. The repertoire was sequenced with immunoSEQ multiplex PCR; TCRdb's copy has only in-frame clones and lacks some. Clonal size and the V and J genes are those of that table, whereas D and trimming came from the DNA. The sample shows about 2 million clones, roughly 94% of them seen only once. V was clipped by 0 bases and J by 5 bases, with 8 bases between them. The CDR3 sequence is 14 residues long. Germline values: CDR1 SGHRS, CDR2 YFSETQ. The clonotype comes from a man aged 18 to 29 in good health. V gene TRBV5-1 combines with J gene TRBJ1-4; D is ambiguous. Material: naive CD4+ T cells sorted from blood. Subset here: CD45RA+ positively selected. CDR3 protein: CASSLADANEKLFF. DNA for the CDR3: TGCGCCAGCAGCTTGGCCGACGCCAATGAAAAACTGTTTTTT. Using reference TRBV5-1 and TRBJ1-4 for the parts outside the CDR3, the full variable domain is KAGVTQTPRYLIKTRGQQVTLSCSPISGHRSVSWYQQTPGQGLQFLFEYFSETQRNKGNFPGRFSGRQFSNSRSEMNVSTLELGDSALYLCASSLADANEKLFFGSGTQLSVL.